Below are 17 T cell receptor beta chains sequenced from a single sample in a study of T cells expressing NK-cell markers. TCRdb reanalyzed the 5' RACE reads and collapses them to one entry per CDR3 protein, without DNA. This sample's table reports more than 400,000 distinct CDR3 sequences. The sample comprised blood T cells: a sorted CD56 or NKG2C T cell subset, CD4+ or CD8+ T cells, or bulk PBMC T cells (not recorded which). These receptors were collected from a woman aged 18-69 years in good health.

The chain's CDR3 is CASSGPGELFF. The J gene is TRBJ2-2, the V gene TRBV4-3. The CDR3 is 11 residues long. Germline assignment: CDR1 LGHNA and CDR2 YSLEER.

This rearrangement joins TRBV7-2 to TRBJ2-1. The CDR3 extends over 15 amino acids. Germline lookup yields CDR1 SGHTA and CDR2 FQGNSA. CDR3 in amino acids: CASSLRGGLYNEQFF.

V and J are TRBV4-3 and TRBJ1-1. The CDR3 extends over 13 amino acids. Germline-derived CDR1 and CDR2 are LGHNA and YSLEER. The CDR3 sequence is CASSQVGNTEAFF.

The V call is TRBV29-1, the J call TRBJ1-4; TCRdb returns TRBD1, unconfirmable since there is no DNA. Germline V gene data show CDR1 as SQVTM and CDR2 as ANQGSEA. This CDR3 has 12 residues. This CDR3 is CSVSGQGEKLFF.

This chain uses TRBV12-3 or TRBV12-4 with TRBJ1-2; TCRdb's D call of TRBD1 is untestable without DNA. This CDR3 is 14 amino acids long. This chain's CDR3 is CASRAGQWNRGYTF.

The genes are TRBV28 and TRBJ2-4; without DNA, the TCRdb call of TRBD2 cannot be checked. The CDR3 extends over 15 amino acids. CDR1 MDHEN and CDR2 SYDVKM come from the germline V gene. The CDR3 protein is CASSFSGEAKNIQYF.

This chain joins TRBV4-3 and TRBJ1-1. Germline V gene lookup returns CDR1 LGHNA and CDR2 YSLEER. The CDR3 consists of 13 residues. The CDR3 spells CASSQTRNTEAFF.

The rearrangement joins TRBV6-5 to TRBJ1-2. The CDR3 runs 15 residues. Germline-derived CDR1 and CDR2 are MNHEY and SVGAGI. The CDR3 sequence: CASSYSVPIGYGYTF.

The rearrangement uses TRBV12-3 or TRBV12-4 and TRBJ2-3; TCRdb's assignment of TRBD1 cannot be checked, as there is no DNA. The CDR3 is made up of 14 amino acids. The CDR3 protein is CADGGDPSTDTQYF.

The chain joins TRBV9 to TRBJ2-5; TCRdb returns TRBD2, unconfirmable since there is no DNA. The CDR3 consists of 15 residues. Germline V gene lookup returns CDR1 SGDLS and CDR2 YYNGEE. CDR3 sequence reads: CASSAGRLGMETQYF.

The chain combines TRBV7-3 with TRBJ2-1; the TCRdb D gene call, TRBD2, has no DNA to confirm it. The CDR3 length is 15 residues. Germline V CDR1 and CDR2: SGHTA, FQGTGA. The CDR3 loop reads CASSLEGLLYNEQFF.

This CDR3 reads CSGWTGDIQYF. The genes are TRBV20-1 and TRBJ2-4; there is no DNA to check the TCRdb D call of TRBD1. There are 11 residues in the CDR3. CDR1 is DFQATT and CDR2 is SNEGSKA in the germline V gene (reference sequence).

This rearrangement joins TRBV5-1 to TRBJ2-1; TCRdb's D call, TRBD2, is unchecked because there is no DNA. The V gene's germline CDR1 is SGHRS and CDR2 YFSETQ. CDR3 length equals 18 residues. The CDR3 is CASSLYGGPAGVDNEQFF.

The V call is TRBV5-1, the J call TRBJ2-7; the D call from TCRdb, TRBD2, cannot be confirmed without DNA. The CDR3 is 15 residues long. Germline values: CDR1 SGHRS, CDR2 YFSETQ. The CDR3 sequence: CASSPGTSGGYEQYF. Using reference TRBV5-1 and TRBJ2-7 for the parts outside the CDR3, the full variable domain is KAGVTQTPRYLIKTRGQQVTLSCSPISGHRSVSWYQQTPGQGLQFLFEYFSETQRNKGNFPGRFSGRQFSNSRSEMNVSTLELGDSALYLCASSPGTSGGYEQYFGPGTRLTVT.

The chain employs TRBV7-2 and TRBJ2-4. The CDR3 totals 15 residues. Germline V gene sequence: CDR1 SGHTA, CDR2 FQGNSA. CDR3 amino acids: CASSLERLAKNIQYF.

V gene TRBV6-2 or TRBV6-3 combines with J gene TRBJ1-2. Germline V gene data show CDR1 as MNHEY and CDR2 as SVGEGT. The CDR3 is 13 residues long. The CDR3: CASSPDGRYGYTF.

The chain combines TRBV12-3 or TRBV12-4 with TRBJ1-1; TCRdb designates TRBD1, a call that cannot be tested without DNA. The CDR3 is made up of 12 amino acids. The CDR3 loop reads CASSPTGAEAFF.